The present entry profiles one TCR beta chain with its context. Its target is not known. This specimen belongs to a study of T cells in narcolepsy. Study as a whole: Enrolled donors included narcolepsy type 1 or type 2 patients and healthy controls.

The repertoire was sequenced with immunoSEQ multiplex PCR; TCRdb's copy has only in-frame clones and lacks some. The sample has approximately 11,000 clones, just under 95% seen once; the top ten hold roughly 1.1%. Study results and limitations: Blood of same and different patients, but not healthy controls, reportedly held recurring autoreactive clonotypes. Autoreactive HCRT-specific and TRIB2-specific clonotypes were marked in same-patient CSF-versus-blood CD4+ comparisons.

Looked up from germline, CDR1 is SGHVS and CDR2 is FNYEAQ. The CDR3 is made up of 15 amino acids. V shed 5 bases and J shed 2 bases, with 15 bases lying between them. The rearrangement joins TRBV7-6 to TRBJ1-1; D might be TRBD1 (5 bases). This clonotype originated in a human donor with narcolepsy. Sequencing input: CD45RA- memory CD4+ T cells from PBMCs. The CDR3 sequence: CASSQAGHLNTEAFF. For the CDR3, the DNA is TGTGCCAGCAGCCAGGCGGGGCACCTCAACACTGAAGCTTTCTTT.